The clone carrying this T cell receptor (beta chain) was found a few times. The data are from a study of T cells in Graves' hyperthyroidism and ophthalmopathy. The TCR beta CDR3 regions underwent amplification using RNA transcripts as the source. HTBI primers were used for first-round RT-PCR of the TCR CDR3. One entry per CDR3 protein, called by TCRdb with MiXCR from the multiplex PCR reads. The repertoire holds roughly 400,000 distinct CDR3 sequences, with about 25% as singletons. This CDR3 contains 14 residues. V was clipped by 3 bases and J by 1 base, with 11 bases between them. The V gene's germline CDR1 is SGDLS and CDR2 YYNGEE.

This sequence joins TRBV9 and TRBJ2-7; D is uncertain. The sample consisted of blood. The receptor's source is a man over 45 with Graves' hyperthyroidism. CDR3 nucleotide sequence: TGTGCCAGCAGCGCAACCTTGTTGTCCTACGAGCAGTACTTC. Translating it yields CASSATLLSYEQYF.